This T cell receptor beta chain came from a study of beta chain features in type 1 diabetes. General observations from the study: Moderate yet significant TCRB CDR3 shortening was seen in Type 1 diabetes patients in all four CD4+ subsets. A greater similarity of naive, central memory and Treg TCRB repertoires was seen among patients than among healthy donors.

The authors reverse transcribed all of the isolated RNA, so sequencing captured expressed TCRB transcripts. The method was immunoSEQ multiplex PCR; TCRdb's version includes in-frame clones alone and lacks a portion of them. This sample carries hundreds of thousands of clones, roughly 30% of them seen once, and the ten largest clones take more than 0.055%. Germline CDR1 SEHNR, CDR2 FQNEAQ (reference sequence). The V and J ends lost 3 bases and 8 bases respectively, with 11 bases between them. The CDR3 totals 13 residues. In its sample, this clone was seen a few times. Its antigen is currently unknown. Populations isolated by sorting all had purity greater than 95%.

The material sequenced was naive CD4+ T cells from blood. This receptor was identified in a man aged 18 to 30 in good health. This chain links TRBV7-9 with TRBJ1-5; D is undetermined. The CDR3 here is CASSFVSEEPQHF. CDR3 coding DNA: TGTGCCAGCAGCTTCGTCTCCGAGGAGCCCCAGCATTTT.